This paragraph reports one TCR beta chain. Its target is not known. The data were obtained in a study of response to subunit inactivated influenza vaccine. MiXCR was run by TCRdb on the RT-PCR reads, yielding one entry per CDR3 protein. This sample has 500,000 or so distinct CDR3 sequences; about 15% occur once, and the top ten carry less than 4%. General observations from the study: It was suggested by the authors that few new T cells are recruited by each seasonal influenza vaccination.

The origin of this receptor is a man aged 45 to 70 who received an inactivated influenza vaccine. The input for sequencing was CD4+ T cells sorted from PBMCs, taken around 25 months after vaccination.

The CDR3 region is CSARRGSGGRNTQYF. The CDR3 DNA is TGCAGTGCGCGCAGAGGATCAGGGGGCCGGAATACGCAGTATTTT. The gene calls are TRBV20-1 and TRBJ2-3, with 8 bases identical to TRBD1. From germline, CDR1 is DFQATT and CDR2 SNEGSKA (reference sequence). The ends lost 6 bases at V and 7 bases at J; junction bases unmatched: 15. This CDR3 has 15 residues.